Listed below are T cell receptor beta chains from one sample, sequenced in a study of blood T cell repertoires in COVID-19. Here immunoSEQ multiplex PCR was the method, and the copy in TCRdb shows in-frame clones only, minus some. Of a few hundred thousand clones listed, around 87% are singletons. Sequencing input: peripheral blood. Source of these receptors: a young woman with COVID-19, enrolled during active disease. Both conserved end residues are part of each CDR3. Fields, in order: D gene, clone size, J gene, V gene, CDR3 DNA, CDR3 protein. The D gene is left open where the match is weak. The size of a clone is reported for some rows only, either as once, few or many, or as a class for expanded clones.

D: TRBD2; size: -; J: TRBJ2-1; V: TRBV5-6; DNA: TGTGCCAGCAGCTTGGCCAGCATAGCGGGGGGGCAGTTCTTC; CDR3: CASSLASIAGGQFF
D: -; size: -; J: TRBJ1-2; V: TRBV28; DNA: TGTGCCAGCAGCCTACAGGGTTATGGCTACACCTTC; CDR3: CASSLQGYGYTF
D: -; size: -; J: TRBJ2-1; V: TRBV19; DNA: TGTGCCAGTTCCCGACAGGTCCACTACAATGAGCAGTTCTTC; CDR3: CASSRQVHYNEQFF
D: -; size: -; J: TRBJ2-1; V: TRBV7-9; DNA: TGTGCCAGCAGCTTAGACAAATACAATGAGCAGTTCTTC; CDR3: CASSLDKYNEQFF
D: TRBD1; size: few; J: TRBJ1-5; V: TRBV2; DNA: TGTGCCAGCAGTGTAGTCAGGGGGCCGGAGGGCAATCAGCCCCAGCATTTT; CDR3: CASSVVRGPEGNQPQHF
D: TRBD1; size: -; J: TRBJ1-6; V: TRBV27; DNA: TGTGCCAGCAGACTACCCCCGGGACAGAACTATAATTCACCCCTCCACTTT; CDR3: CASRLPPGQNYNSPLHF
D: -; size: -; J: TRBJ1-2; V: TRBV10-3; DNA: TGTGCCATCAGTGCGGTCAGCGGAGGCTACACCTTC; CDR3: CAISAVSGGYTF
D: -; size: -; J: TRBJ2-5; V: TRBV5-1; DNA: TGCGCCAGCAGCTTGTACTCCCATGGTAAAGAGACCCAGTACTTC; CDR3: CASSLYSHGKETQYF
D: -; size: -; J: TRBJ2-5; V: TRBV18; DNA: TGTGCCAGCTCCAGCCAAGAGACCCAGTACTTC; CDR3: CASSSQETQYF
D: -; size: -; J: TRBJ2-7; V: TRBV7-9; DNA: TGTGCCAGCAGCCGCCCCGGTAGTCCAGCGGGTGAGCAGTACTTC; CDR3: CASSRPGSPAGEQYF